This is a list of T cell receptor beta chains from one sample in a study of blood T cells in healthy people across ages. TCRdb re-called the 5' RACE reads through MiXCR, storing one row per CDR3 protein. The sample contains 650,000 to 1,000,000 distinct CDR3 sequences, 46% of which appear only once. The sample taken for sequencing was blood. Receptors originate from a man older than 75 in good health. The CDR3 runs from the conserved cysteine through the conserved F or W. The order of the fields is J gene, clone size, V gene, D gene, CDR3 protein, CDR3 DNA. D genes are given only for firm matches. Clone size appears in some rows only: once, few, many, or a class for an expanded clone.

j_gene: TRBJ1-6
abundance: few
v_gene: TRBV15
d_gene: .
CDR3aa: CATSRAGPNNSPLHF
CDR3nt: TGTGCCACCAGCAGAGCGGGACCGAATAATTCACCCCTCCACTTT

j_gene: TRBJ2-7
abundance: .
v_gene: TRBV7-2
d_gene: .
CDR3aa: CASSLVAGYGEQYF
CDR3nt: TGTGCCAGCAGCTTAGTTGCGGGCTATGGGGAGCAGTACTTC

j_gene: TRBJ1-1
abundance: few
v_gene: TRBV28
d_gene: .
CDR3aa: CASSIPGTQGAEAFF
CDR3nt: TGTGCCAGTTCTATCCCCGGGACCCAGGGCGCTGAAGCTTTCTTT

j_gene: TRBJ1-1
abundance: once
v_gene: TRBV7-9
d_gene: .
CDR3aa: CASSQDGGTEAFF
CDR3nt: TGTGCCAGCAGCCAAGACGGGGGGACTGAAGCTTTCTTT

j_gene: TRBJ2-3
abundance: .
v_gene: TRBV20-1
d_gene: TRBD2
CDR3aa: CSANGRSGRAEVTTDTQYF
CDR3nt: TGCAGTGCGAACGGGAGGAGCGGGAGGGCCGAAGTTACCACAGATACGCAGTATTTT

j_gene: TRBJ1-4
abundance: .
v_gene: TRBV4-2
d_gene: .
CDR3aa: CASSQDAARQSFPHEKLFF
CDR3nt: TGTGCCAGCAGCCAAGATGCCGCGAGACAGAGTTTTCCACATGAAAAACTGTTTTTT

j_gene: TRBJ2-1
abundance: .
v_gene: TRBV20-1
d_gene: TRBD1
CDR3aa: CSAQSLVGQGGIGSYNEQFF
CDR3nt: TGCAGTGCACAATCCCTCGTAGGACAGGGCGGTATTGGCTCCTACAATGAGCAGTTCTTC

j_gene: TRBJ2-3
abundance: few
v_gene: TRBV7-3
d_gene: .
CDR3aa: CASSFPGGSTDTQYF
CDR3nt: TGTGCCAGCAGCTTCCCCGGAGGAAGCACAGATACGCAGTATTTT

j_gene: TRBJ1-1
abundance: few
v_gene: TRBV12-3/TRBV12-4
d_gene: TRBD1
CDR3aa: CASSLISHRGPAEAFF
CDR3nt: TGTGCCAGCAGTTTAATAAGCCACAGGGGGCCTGCTGAAGCTTTCTTT

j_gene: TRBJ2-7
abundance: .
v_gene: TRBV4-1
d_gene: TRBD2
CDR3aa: CASSQDLSGSAYEQYF
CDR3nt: TGCGCCAGCAGCCAAGATCTGAGCGGGAGTGCCTACGAGCAGTACTTC

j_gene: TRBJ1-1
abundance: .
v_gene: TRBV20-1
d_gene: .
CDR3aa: CSARESTNTEAFF
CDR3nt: TGCAGTGCTAGAGAAAGTACGAACACTGAAGCTTTCTTT

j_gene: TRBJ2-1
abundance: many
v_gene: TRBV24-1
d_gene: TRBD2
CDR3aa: CATSDNSGMSYNEQFF
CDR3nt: TGTGCCACCAGTGACAATAGCGGGATGAGCTACAATGAGCAGTTCTTC

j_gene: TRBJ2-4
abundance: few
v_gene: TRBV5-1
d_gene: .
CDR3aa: CASSSSLGEDIQYF
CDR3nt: TGCGCCAGCAGCAGCTCGTTAGGGGAAGACATTCAGTACTTC

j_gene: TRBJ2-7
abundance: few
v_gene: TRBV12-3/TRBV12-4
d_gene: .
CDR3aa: CASSPPRGGLYEQYF
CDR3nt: TGTGCCAGCAGTCCCCCGAGGGGGGGCCTCTACGAGCAGTACTTC

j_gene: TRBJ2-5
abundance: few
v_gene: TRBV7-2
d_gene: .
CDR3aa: CASSLIPGLQGETQYF
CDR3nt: TGTGCCAGCAGCCTTATTCCGGGGCTCCAGGGGGAGACCCAGTACTTC

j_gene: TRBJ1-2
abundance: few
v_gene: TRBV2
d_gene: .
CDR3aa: CASRGGWIYGYTF
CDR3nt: TGTGCCAGCAGGGGCGGTTGGATCTATGGCTACACCTTC

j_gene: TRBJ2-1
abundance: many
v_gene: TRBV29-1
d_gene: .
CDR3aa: CSVGERSYNEQFF
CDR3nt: TGCAGCGTTGGGGAGCGCTCCTACAATGAGCAGTTCTTC

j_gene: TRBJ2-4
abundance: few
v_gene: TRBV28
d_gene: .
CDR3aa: CASSLRHAIAKNIQYF
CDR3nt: TGTGCCAGCAGTTTACGACACGCTATAGCCAAAAACATTCAGTACTTC

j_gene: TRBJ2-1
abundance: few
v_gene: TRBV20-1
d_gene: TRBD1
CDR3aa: CSFRGSLTSGEQFF
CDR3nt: TGCAGTTTCAGGGGGAGCCTCACATCTGGTGAGCAGTTCTTC

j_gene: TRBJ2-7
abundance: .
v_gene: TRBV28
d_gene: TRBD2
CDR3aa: CASLAGDWYEQYF
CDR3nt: TGTGCCAGCCTAGCGGGGGATTGGTACGAGCAGTACTTC

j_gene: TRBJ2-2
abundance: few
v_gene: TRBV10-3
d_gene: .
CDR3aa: CAISGWDVGFRELFF
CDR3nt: TGTGCCATCAGTGGTTGGGACGTAGGGTTCCGGGAGCTGTTTTTT

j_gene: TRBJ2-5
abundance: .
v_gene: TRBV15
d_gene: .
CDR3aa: CATSREIGNWYF
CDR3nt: TGTGCCACCAGCAGAGAGATAGGGAATTGGTACTTC

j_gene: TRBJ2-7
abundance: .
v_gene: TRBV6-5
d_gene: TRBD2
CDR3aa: CASTRGGVYNEQYF
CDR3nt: TGTGCCAGCACCCGTGGGGGGGTCTACAATGAGCAGTACTTC

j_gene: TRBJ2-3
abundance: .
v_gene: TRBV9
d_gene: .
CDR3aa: CASSVRGGQRDTQYF
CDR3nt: TGTGCTAGCAGCGTAAGGGGGGGCCAGAGGGATACGCAGTATTTT

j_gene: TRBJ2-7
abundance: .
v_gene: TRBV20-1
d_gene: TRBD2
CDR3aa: CSARDGASGNSYNEQYF
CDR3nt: TGCAGTGCTAGAGATGGGGCTAGCGGTAACTCCTACAATGAGCAGTACTTC

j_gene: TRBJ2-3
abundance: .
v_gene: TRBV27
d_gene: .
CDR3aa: CASSSLVSSTDTQYF
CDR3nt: TGTGCCAGCAGTTCCCTAGTATCTAGCACAGATACGCAGTATTTT

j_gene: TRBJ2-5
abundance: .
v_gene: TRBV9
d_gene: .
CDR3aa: CASSERWLRRREETQYF
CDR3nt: TGTGCCAGCAGTGAACGGTGGTTGCGGAGAAGGGAAGAGACCCAGTACTTC

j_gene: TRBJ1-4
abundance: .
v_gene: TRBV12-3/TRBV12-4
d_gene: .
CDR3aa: CASRGLQGLEEKLFF
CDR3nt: TGTGCCAGCAGGGGACTACAGGGATTGGAAGAAAAACTGTTTTTT

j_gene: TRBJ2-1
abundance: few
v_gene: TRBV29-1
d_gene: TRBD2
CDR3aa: CSVLKGSGRGNEQFF
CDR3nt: TGCAGCGTTCTAAAGGGGTCAGGGAGGGGCAATGAGCAGTTCTTC

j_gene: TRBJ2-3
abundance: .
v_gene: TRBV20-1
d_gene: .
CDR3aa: CSACVAGTDTQYF
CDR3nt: TGCAGTGCTTGTGTTGCAGGCACAGATACGCAGTATTTT

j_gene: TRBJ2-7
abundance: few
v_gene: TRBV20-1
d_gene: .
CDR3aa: CSARDKVYEQYF
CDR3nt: TGCAGTGCTAGAGATAAGGTCTACGAGCAGTACTTC

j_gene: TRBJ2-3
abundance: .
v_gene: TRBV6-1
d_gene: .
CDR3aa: CAGSEGGDTQYF
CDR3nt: TGTGCCGGCAGTGAAGGAGGAGATACGCAGTATTTT

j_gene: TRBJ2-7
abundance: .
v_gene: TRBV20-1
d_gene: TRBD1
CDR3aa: CSAGQPGQRYNEQYF
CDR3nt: TGCAGTGCTGGTCAGCCGGGACAGAGATACAATGAGCAGTACTTC

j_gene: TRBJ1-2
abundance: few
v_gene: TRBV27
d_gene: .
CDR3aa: CASSFVRGYGYTF
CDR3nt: TGTGCCAGCAGTTTCGTTCGAGGCTATGGCTACACCTTC

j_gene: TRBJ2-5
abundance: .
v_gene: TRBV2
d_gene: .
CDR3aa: CARTVGETQYF
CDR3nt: TGTGCCAGGACAGTTGGTGAGACCCAGTACTTC

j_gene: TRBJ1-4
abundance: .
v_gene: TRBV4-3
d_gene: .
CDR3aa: CASSYRMTGDEKLFF
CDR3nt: TGCGCCAGCAGCTACCGAATGACAGGAGACGAAAAACTGTTTTTT